Sequencing of this T cell receptor (beta chain) was carried out in a study of cytomegalovirus exposure and HLA in healthy donors. This clone was observed a handful of times. The CDR3 is 16 residues long. Germline V gives CDR1 MGHRA, CDR2 YSYEKL. The V and J ends lost 1 base and 3 bases respectively, with 13 bases between them. Primers included in the PCR were 60 Vbeta and 13 Jbeta primers. This table comes from immunoSEQ multiplex PCR, and its TCRdb copy is limited to in-frame clones, with some not included. This sample has 85,000 to 110,000 clones, with roughly 79% found just once. V usage is TRBV4-1 and J usage is TRBJ1-5; D gene uncertain. The sequence was collected from a man over 45 in good health and CMV-seropositive. Sequencing used PBMCs. CDR3 sequence reads: CASSQVEAGDNQPQHF. For the CDR3, the DNA is TGCGCCAGCAGCCAAGTGGAGGCGGGTGACAATCAGCCCCAGCATTTT.